A single sample is the source of the 18 T cell receptor beta chains below, sequenced in a study of T-cell memory formation after mild COVID-19. A single record per CDR3 protein comes from TCRdb applying MiXCR to the 5' RACE reads. The sample carries hundreds of thousands of distinct CDR3 sequences, more than 20% recorded once. Sequenced input: PBMCs or a T cell subset sorted from them (not recorded which). All receptors come from an adult woman who had mild COVID-19 (a few samples of this study predate the infection). Cell type and time point are not known.

V usage is TRBV12-3 or TRBV12-4 and J usage is TRBJ2-7; D is ambiguous. The V and J ends lost 5 bases and 3 bases respectively, with 8 bases between them. The CDR3 spans 12 residues. CDR3 residues: CASSPAIYEQYF. CDR3 sequence (DNA): TGTGCCAGCAGTCCGGCCATCTACGAGCAGTACTTC.

J is TRBJ1-2 and V is TRBV9; no firm D call. The germline V and J ends were trimmed by 0 bases and 2 bases, with 11 bases remaining between them. This CDR3 spans 15 amino acids. Germline CDR1 reads SGDLS; CDR2 reads YYNGEE. The CDR3 DNA reads as TGTGCCAGCAGCGTAGACTGGCACCCAAACTATGGCTACACCTTC. The encoded protein is CASSVDWHPNYGYTF.

The chain couples TRBV6-5 to TRBJ2-7, with TRBD1 matching over 11 bases. CDR3 length equals 14 residues. Germline lookup yields CDR1 MNHEY and CDR2 SVGAGI. With 6 bases clipped from V and 4 bases from J, the junction kept 5 bases outside the gene matches. The CDR3 spells CASRRTGGGYEQYF. The CDR3 nucleotides read TGTGCCAGCAGGCGGACAGGGGGCGGATACGAGCAGTACTTC.

J is TRBJ2-2 and V is TRBV7-3, with TRBD1 matching over 9 bases. The CDR3 consists of 15 residues. Per germline, CDR1 SGHTA and CDR2 FQGTGA. The junction had 3 bases not matched to a gene; V was cut back by 1 base and J by 6 bases. The CDR3 reads CASSLNRQGAGELFF. Here the CDR3 DNA reads TGTGCCAGCAGCTTAAATAGACAGGGGGCCGGGGAGCTGTTTTTT.

The chain has TRBV7-6 and TRBJ2-7; 11 bases map to TRBD1. The CDR3 covers 19 residues. The germline V gene has CDR1 SGHVS and CDR2 FNYEAQ. J lost 2 bases, V lost 5 bases, and 17 bases had no gene match. CDR3 sequence (DNA): TGTGCCAGCAGCCCAAAGGGGACAGGGGGAATGCACTTGACCTACGAGCAGTACTTC. It codes for CASSPKGTGGMHLTYEQYF.

J is TRBJ2-3 and V is TRBV6-6, with D perhaps TRBD1 or TRBD2 (6 bases each). Trimming removed 0 bases from V and 10 bases from J, with 14 bases in between. Per germline, CDR1 MNHNY and CDR2 SVGAGI (reference sequence). The CDR3 totals 14 residues. CDR3 residues: CASSYSVGGLPQYF. The DNA of the CDR3 is TGTGCCAGCAGTTACTCTGTCGGGGGCCTACCGCAGTATTTT.

This clonotype was seen a handful of times. The chain recombines TRBV6-6 with TRBJ2-3; the D gene could be TRBD1 or TRBD2 (5 bases each). This CDR3 spans 15 amino acids. The V gene's germline CDR1 is MNHNY and CDR2 SVGAGI (reference sequence). V lost 0 bases and J 2 bases, leaving 9 bases between the germline ends. The CDR3 reads CASSYSIGATDTQYF. The CDR3 nucleotides are TGTGCCAGCAGTTACTCGATCGGGGCCACAGATACGCAGTATTTT.

The chain carries TRBV7-8 and TRBJ2-2, with TRBD1 as a possible D gene (6 bases). CDR1 and CDR2 (germline): SGHVS, FQNEAQ. The V end was cut by 0 bases, the J end by 4 bases, with 9 bases between. This CDR3 contains 15 residues. In nucleotides, the CDR3 is TGTGCCAGCAGCTTAGCGCAGGGGTTCACCGGGGAGCTGTTTTTT. The encoded protein is CASSLAQGFTGELFF.

This clonotype occurred a few times. The V call is TRBV24-1, the J call TRBJ2-5, with TRBD1 matching 9 bases. This CDR3 comprises 16 residues. Germline V gene data show CDR1 as KGHDR and CDR2 as SFDVKD. J gave up 4 bases and V 5 bases, and 10 bases lay outside the gene matches. The chain's CDR3 is CATSVGTGRAPETQYF. CDR3 nucleotide sequence: TGTGCCACCAGTGTAGGGACAGGGAGGGCCCCAGAGACCCAGTACTTC.

This clonotype was detected only a few times. CDR3 in DNA: TGCGCCAGCAGCCAAGAATTAGGACTAGCCGCCTACGAGCAGTACTTC. This sequence encodes CASSQELGLAAYEQYF. The chain joins TRBV4-3 to TRBJ2-7; 8 bases agree with TRBD2. CDR1 and CDR2 (germline): LGHNA, YSLEER. V shed 0 bases and J 2 bases; nucleotides not matched to a gene: 6. The CDR3 runs 16 residues.

This clonotype was counted only a few times. The gene calls are TRBV20-1 and TRBJ2-3; tentative D call: TRBD1 (6 bases). Trimming removed 4 bases at V and 5 bases at J, with 10 bases between. This CDR3 is 12 amino acids long. Germline-derived CDR1 and CDR2 are DFQATT and SNEGSKA (reference sequence). This chain's CDR3 is CSATGVIDTQYF. CDR3 DNA: TGCAGTGCTACAGGGGTAATAGATACGCAGTATTTT.

The V gene is TRBV20-1, the J gene TRBJ1-1, with D possibly being TRBD1 (5 bases). Germline CDR1 reads DFQATT; CDR2 reads SNEGSKA (reference sequence). Trimming left V 0 bases short and J 0 bases short, with 11 bases between. The CDR3 length is 15 residues. The CDR3 DNA sequence: TGCAGTGCTAGAGATCAAGGGGCCTTGAACACTGAAGCTTTCTTT. Translating it yields CSARDQGALNTEAFF.

CDR3 DNA: TGTGCCAGCAGCCAAGGGGGGGCGAGTGGAAACACCATATATTTT. This translates into CASSQGGASGNTIYF. This chain uses TRBV3-1 with TRBJ1-3, with D perhaps TRBD1 (6 bases). V lost 1 base, J lost 3 bases, and 10 bases lay in between. The germline CDR1 and CDR2 sequences are LGHDT and YNNKEL (reference sequence). CDR3 length: 15 amino acids.

V gene TRBV2 combines with J gene TRBJ2-7; 8 bases line up with TRBD1. The trim removed 8 bases at V and 0 bases at J, leaving 9 bases unmatched. The CDR3 length is 15 residues. Germline V gene lookup returns CDR1 SNHLY and CDR2 FYNNEI. The CDR3 nucleotides read TGTGCCAGCGGGTTACAGGGGGGCCCCTCCTACGAGCAGTACTTC. It encodes CASGLQGGPSYEQYF.

V usage is TRBV14 and J usage is TRBJ1-2; unclear D gene. The CDR3 has 14 residues. Germline V CDR1 and CDR2: SGHDN, FVKESK. V lost 0 bases to trimming and J lost 5 bases, with 10 bases between them. The CDR3 spells CASSQDLNLYGYTF. The CDR3 DNA is TGTGCCAGCAGCCAAGATCTAAACCTTTATGGCTACACCTTC.

A few counts support this clonotype. The CDR3 sequence: CASSYLSHEQYF. The CDR3, as DNA: TGTGCCAGCAGTTACCTGTCCCACGAGCAGTACTTC. The chain has TRBV6-6 and TRBJ2-7; D uncertain. This CDR3 is built from 12 residues. The V gene's germline CDR1 is MNHNY and CDR2 SVGAGI (reference sequence). V shed 2 bases and J shed 5 bases, with 7 bases lying between them.

The chain carries TRBV9 and TRBJ2-2; D is uncertain. Trimming removed 0 bases from V and 6 bases from J, with 6 bases in between. The CDR3 consists of 13 residues. Per the germline V gene, CDR1 is SGDLS and CDR2 is YYNGEE. The CDR3 is CASSVENSGELFF. CDR3 nucleotide sequence: TGTGCCAGCAGCGTAGAAAATTCCGGGGAGCTGTTTTTT.

This clonotype was counted many times. The gene calls are TRBV12-3 or TRBV12-4 and TRBJ2-4; the D gene is possibly TRBD2 (5 bases). This CDR3 comprises 12 residues. V dropped 6 bases and J dropped 4 bases, with 7 bases sitting between them. As DNA, the CDR3 is TGTGCCAGCAGCCCGGGAAAAAACATTCAGTACTTC. It yields the protein CASSPGKNIQYF.